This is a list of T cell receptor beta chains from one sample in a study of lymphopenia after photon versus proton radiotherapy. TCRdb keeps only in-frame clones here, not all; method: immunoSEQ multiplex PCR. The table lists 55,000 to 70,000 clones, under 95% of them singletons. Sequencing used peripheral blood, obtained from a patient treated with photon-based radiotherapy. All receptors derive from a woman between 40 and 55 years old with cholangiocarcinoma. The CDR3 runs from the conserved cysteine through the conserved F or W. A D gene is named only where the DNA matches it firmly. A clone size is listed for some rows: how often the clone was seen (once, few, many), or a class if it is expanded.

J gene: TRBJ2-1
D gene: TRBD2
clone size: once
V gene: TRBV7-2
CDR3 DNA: TGTGCCAGCAGCTTAGCAAGCGGGAGCTCCTACAATGAGCAGTTCTTC
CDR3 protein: CASSLASGSSYNEQFF

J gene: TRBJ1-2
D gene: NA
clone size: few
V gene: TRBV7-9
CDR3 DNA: TGTGCCAGCAGCTTAGGGGGAGCAACGAGCTATGGCTACACCTTC
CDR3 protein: CASSLGGATSYGYTF

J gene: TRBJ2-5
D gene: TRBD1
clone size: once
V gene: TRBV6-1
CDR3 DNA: TGTGCCAGCAGACCCTGGGACAGGGGTCAGGAGACCCAGTACTTC
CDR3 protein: CASRPWDRGQETQYF

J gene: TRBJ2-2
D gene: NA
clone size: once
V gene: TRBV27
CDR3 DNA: TGTGCCAGCAGTTTAAGAGGGTCTACCGAGACGAACACCGGGGAGCTGTTTTTT
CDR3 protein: CASSLRGSTETNTGELFF

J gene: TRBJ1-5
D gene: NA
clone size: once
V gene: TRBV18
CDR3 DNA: TGTGCCAGCTCACCAGGATCCCCAGATAGCAATCAGCCCCAGCATTTT
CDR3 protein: CASSPGSPDSNQPQHF

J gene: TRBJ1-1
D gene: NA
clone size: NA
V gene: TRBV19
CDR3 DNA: TGTGCCAGTAGTTCTTCCGGGACGGGGGTTGGAAGTGAAGCTTTCTTT
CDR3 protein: CASSSSGTGVGSEAFF

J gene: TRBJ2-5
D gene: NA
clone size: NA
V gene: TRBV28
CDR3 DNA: TGTGCCAGTTTTCGGGGTGATGGAGAGACCCAGTACTTC
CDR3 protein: CASFRGDGETQYF

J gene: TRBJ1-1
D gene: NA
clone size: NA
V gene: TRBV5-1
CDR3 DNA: TGCGCCAGCAGCATACAACTCATGAACACTGAAGCTTTCTTT
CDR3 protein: CASSIQLMNTEAFF

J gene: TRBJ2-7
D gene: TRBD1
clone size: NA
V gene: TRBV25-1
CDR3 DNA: TGTGCCAGCAGTCAAGTCGGGGACAGGGGGTACGAGCAGTACTTC
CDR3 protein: CASSQVGDRGYEQYF

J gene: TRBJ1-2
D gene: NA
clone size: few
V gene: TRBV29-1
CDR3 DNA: TGCAGCGTTGAAGATTCGGGCGCTGGCGGCTACACCTTC
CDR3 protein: CSVEDSGAGGYTF

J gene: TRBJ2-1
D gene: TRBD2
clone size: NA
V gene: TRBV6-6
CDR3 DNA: TGTGCCAGCAGTGGGACTGCTCGACTAGCGGGCAATGAGCAGTTCTTC
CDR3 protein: CASSGTARLAGNEQFF

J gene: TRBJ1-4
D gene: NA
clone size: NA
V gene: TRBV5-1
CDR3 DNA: TGCGCCAGCAGCTTGGAGGGGCAGGCTAGGGTCACTAGTGAAAAACTGTTTTTT
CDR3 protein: CASSLEGQARVTSEKLFF

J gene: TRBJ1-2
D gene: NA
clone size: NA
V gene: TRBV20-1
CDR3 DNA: TGCAGTGCTCGGCCGGACTATGGCTACACCTTC
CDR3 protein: CSARPDYGYTF

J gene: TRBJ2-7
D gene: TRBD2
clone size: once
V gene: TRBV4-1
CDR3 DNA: TGCGCCAGCAGCCCACTTCTTAAGCGGGGGACCTACGAGCAGTACTTC
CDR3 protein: CASSPLLKRGTYEQYF

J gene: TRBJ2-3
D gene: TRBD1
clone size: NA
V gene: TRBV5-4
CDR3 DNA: TGTGCCAGCAGCGCGGACAGGGGGCGCACAGATACGCAGTATTTT
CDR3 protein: CASSADRGRTDTQYF

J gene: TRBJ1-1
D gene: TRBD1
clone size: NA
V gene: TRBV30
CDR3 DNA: TGTGCCTGGAGTGTATTGGGGACAGGCCCGAACACTGAAGCTTTCTTT
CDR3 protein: CAWSVLGTGPNTEAFF

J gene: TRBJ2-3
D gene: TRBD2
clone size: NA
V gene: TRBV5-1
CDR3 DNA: TGCGCCAGCAGCTTGCGGGGACTAGCGGGGGATACGCAGTATTTT
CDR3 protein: CASSLRGLAGDTQYF

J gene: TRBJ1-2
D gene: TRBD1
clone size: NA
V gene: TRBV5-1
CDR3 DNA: TGCGCCAGCAGCTTTGAGGGACAGGGGGCGAAAGGCTACACCTTC
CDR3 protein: CASSFEGQGAKGYTF

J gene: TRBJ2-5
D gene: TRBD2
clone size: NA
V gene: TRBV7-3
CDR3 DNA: TGTGCCAGCAGCTTAAGCGGGACTAGCGGGGGGCAAGAGACCCAGTACTTC
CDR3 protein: CASSLSGTSGGQETQYF

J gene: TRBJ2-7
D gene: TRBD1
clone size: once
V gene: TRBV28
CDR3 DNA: TGTGCCAGCAGCTCCTCATTCGGACAGGATTTTACCTGGGAGCAGTACTTC
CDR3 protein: CASSSSFGQDFTWEQYF

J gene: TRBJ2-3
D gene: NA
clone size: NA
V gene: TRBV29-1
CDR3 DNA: TGCAGCGTTGAAGGGAGGACTGTCACAGATACGCAGTATTTT
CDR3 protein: CSVEGRTVTDTQYF

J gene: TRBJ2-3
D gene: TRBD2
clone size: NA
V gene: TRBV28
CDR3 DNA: TGTGCCAGCAGTTTTGAGGGACTAGCGATGGATACGCAGTATTTT
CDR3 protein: CASSFEGLAMDTQYF

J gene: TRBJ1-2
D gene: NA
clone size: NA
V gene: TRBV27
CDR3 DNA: TGTGCCAGCAGTTTATCGGCCCCAAGGGGCGGGGGCGGCTACACCTTC
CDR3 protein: CASSLSAPRGGGGYTF

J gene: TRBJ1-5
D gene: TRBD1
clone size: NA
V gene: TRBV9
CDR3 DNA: TGTGCCAGCAGCGCCACAGGGGGGAAACAGCCCCAGCATTTT
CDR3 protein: CASSATGGKQPQHF

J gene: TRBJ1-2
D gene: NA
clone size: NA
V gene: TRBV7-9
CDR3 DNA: TGTGCCAGCAGCTTAGGGAGCGGGGGCCGGGCGATTTATGGCTACACCTTC
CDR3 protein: CASSLGSGGRAIYGYTF

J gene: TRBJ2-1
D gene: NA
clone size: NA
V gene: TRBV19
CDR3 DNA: TGTGCCAGTAGTATGACCGGGGGCTTTAATTTGATCTTC
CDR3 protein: CASSMTGGFNLIF

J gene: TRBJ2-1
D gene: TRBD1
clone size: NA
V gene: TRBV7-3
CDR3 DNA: TGTGCCAGCAGCCCAGGGACAGGGACAAGGGAGCAGTTCTTC
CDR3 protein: CASSPGTGTREQFF

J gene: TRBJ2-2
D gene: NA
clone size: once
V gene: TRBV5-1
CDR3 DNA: TGCGCCAGCAAGTGGACAGCATACACCGGGGAGCTGTTTTTT
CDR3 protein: CASKWTAYTGELFF

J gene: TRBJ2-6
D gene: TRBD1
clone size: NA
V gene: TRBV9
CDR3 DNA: TGTGCCAGCAGCGCCGAGGCCAGGGGGCAGGCTGGGGCCAACGTCCTGACTTTC
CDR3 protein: CASSAEARGQAGANVLTF

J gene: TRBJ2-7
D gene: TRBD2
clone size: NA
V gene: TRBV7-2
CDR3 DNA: TGTGCCAGCAGCTTAGAGTCGGGGGAGGGCAAGCAGTACTTC
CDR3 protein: CASSLESGEGKQYF

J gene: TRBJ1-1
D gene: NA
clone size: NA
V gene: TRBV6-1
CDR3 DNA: TGTGCCAGCAGTGAATTGGGGGAAAGGGACACTGAAGCTTTCTTT
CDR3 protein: CASSELGERDTEAFF

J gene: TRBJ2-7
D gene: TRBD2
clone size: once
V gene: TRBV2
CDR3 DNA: TGTGCCAGCAGTGAGGGACTAGCACTGTACGAGCAGTACTTC
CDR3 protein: CASSEGLALYEQYF

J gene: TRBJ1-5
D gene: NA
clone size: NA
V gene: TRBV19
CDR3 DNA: TGTGCCAGTAGTACTGGAAGAAGTCAGCCCCAGCATTTT
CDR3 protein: CASSTGRSQPQHF

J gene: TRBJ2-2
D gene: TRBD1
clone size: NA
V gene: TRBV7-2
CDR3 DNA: TGTGCCAGCAGCTTAACAACAGGGGGTCGTACCGGGGAGCTGTTTTTT
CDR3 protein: CASSLTTGGRTGELFF

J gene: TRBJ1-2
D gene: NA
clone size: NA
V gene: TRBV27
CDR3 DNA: TGTGCCAGCTCCCCCGGGGGGGGCTCTAATGGCTACACCTTC
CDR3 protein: CASSPGGGSNGYTF

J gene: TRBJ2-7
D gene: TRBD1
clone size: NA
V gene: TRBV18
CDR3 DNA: TGTGCCAGCTCACCCACGGACAGGGGCAGATCCTACGAGCAGTACTTC
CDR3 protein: CASSPTDRGRSYEQYF

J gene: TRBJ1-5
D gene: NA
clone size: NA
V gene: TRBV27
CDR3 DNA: TGTGCCAGCAGTTTCGGGGGGGCAGGGCAGCCCCAGCATTTT
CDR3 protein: CASSFGGAGQPQHF

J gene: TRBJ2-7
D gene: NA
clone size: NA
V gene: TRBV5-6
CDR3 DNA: TGTGCCAGCAGCTCGTTCTACGAGCAGTACTTC
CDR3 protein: CASSSFYEQYF

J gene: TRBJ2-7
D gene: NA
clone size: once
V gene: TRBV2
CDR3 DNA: TGTGCCAGCAGTGCGGAAAGGAACTACGAGCAGTACTTC
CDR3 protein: CASSAERNYEQYF

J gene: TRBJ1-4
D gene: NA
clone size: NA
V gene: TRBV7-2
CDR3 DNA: TGTGCCAGCAGCTTCCGTTCAACTAATGAAAAACTGTTTTTT
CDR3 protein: CASSFRSTNEKLFF

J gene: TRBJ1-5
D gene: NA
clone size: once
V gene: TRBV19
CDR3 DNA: TGTGCCAGTAGTAGGCCAGGGGATCAGCCCCAGCATTTT
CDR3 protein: CASSRPGDQPQHF

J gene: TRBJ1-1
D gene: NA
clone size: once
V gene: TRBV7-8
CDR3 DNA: TGTGCCAGCAGCTCCCAGGTTCTCATGAACACTGAAGCTTTCTTT
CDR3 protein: CASSSQVLMNTEAFF